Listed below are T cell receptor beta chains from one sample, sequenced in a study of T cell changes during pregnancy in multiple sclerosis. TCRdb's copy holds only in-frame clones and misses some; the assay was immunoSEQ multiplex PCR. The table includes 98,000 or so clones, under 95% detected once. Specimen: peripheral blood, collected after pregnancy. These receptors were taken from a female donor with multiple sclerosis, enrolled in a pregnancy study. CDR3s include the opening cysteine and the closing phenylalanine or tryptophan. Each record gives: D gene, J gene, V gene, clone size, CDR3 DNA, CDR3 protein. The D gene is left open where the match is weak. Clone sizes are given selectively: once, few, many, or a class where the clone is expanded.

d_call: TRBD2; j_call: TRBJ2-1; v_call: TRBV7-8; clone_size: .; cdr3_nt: TGTGCCAGCAGCTTGCCTCGACTAGCGGGGAGCTCCTACAATGAGCAGTTCTTC; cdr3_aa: CASSLPRLAGSSYNEQFF
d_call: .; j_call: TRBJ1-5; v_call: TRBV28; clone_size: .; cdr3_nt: TGTGCCACCCGCGGGTCCTCTTGGCGGGGTGGGTATCAGCCCCAGCATTTT; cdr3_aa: CATRGSSWRGGYQPQHF
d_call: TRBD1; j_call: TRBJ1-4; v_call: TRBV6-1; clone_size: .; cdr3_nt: TGTGCCAGCAGTGACAGGGCAGGGGGGAATGAAAAACTGTTTTTT; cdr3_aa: CASSDRAGGNEKLFF
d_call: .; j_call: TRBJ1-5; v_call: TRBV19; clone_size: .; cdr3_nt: TGTGCCAGTAGTATAAGGTGGGTCCCGGGGGAACCCCAGCATTTT; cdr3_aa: CASSIRWVPGEPQHF
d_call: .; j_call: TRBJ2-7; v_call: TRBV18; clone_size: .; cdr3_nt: TGTGCCAGCTCACCTGAACAGGTCACCTCCTACGAGCAGTACTTC; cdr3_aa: CASSPEQVTSYEQYF
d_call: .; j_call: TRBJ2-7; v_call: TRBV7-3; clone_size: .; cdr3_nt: TGTGCCAGCAGCTTGACAGGGGAGGGAGTCGAGCAGTACTTC; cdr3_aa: CASSLTGEGVEQYF
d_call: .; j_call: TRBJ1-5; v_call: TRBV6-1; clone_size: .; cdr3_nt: TGTGCCAGCAGCGAGGGAGTAATCTCGCCCCAGCATTTT; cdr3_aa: CASSEGVISPQHF
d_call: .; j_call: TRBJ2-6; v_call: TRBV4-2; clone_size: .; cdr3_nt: TGTGCCAGCAGCCAATCGGCGGGACAGAGGACTGGGGCCAACGTCCTGACTTTC; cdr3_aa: CASSQSAGQRTGANVLTF
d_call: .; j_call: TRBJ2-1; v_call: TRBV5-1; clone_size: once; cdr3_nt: TGCGCCAGCAGCTTGGAGCAGGGAGGCTCCTACAATGAGCAGTTCTTC; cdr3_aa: CASSLEQGGSYNEQFF
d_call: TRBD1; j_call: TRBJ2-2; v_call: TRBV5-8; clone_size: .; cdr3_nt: TGTGCCAGCAGCTTGCCGGGGCAGGGGGTGAAGCTGTTTTTT; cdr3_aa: CASSLPGQGVKLFF
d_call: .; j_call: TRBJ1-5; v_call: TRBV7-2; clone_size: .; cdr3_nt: TGTGCCAGCAGCTCCGCGGCTAATAGCAATCAGCCCCAGCATTTT; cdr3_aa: CASSSAANSNQPQHF
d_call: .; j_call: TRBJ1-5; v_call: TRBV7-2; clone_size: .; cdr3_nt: TGTGCCAGCAGCTTAGTTTACCGGGGGCAGCCCCAGCATTTT; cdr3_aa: CASSLVYRGQPQHF
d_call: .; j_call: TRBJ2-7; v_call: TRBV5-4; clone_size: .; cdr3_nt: TGTGCCAGCAGGGAATTAGCCTCCTACGAGCAGTACTTC; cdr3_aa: CASRELASYEQYF
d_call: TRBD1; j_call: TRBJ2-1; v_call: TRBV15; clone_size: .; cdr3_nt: TGTGCCACCAGAGTCAGGGACAGGGGGCTGAGTGAGCAGTTCTTC; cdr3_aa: CATRVRDRGLSEQFF
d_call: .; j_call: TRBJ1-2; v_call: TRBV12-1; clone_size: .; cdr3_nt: TGTGCCAGCAGCTTTGGAGGCAGTGACTATGGCTACACCTTC; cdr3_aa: CASSFGGSDYGYTF
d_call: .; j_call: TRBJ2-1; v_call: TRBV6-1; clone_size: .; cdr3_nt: TGTGCCAGCAGTGAAGACGGGAGATTGAACGATGAGCAGTTCTTC; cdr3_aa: CASSEDGRLNDEQFF
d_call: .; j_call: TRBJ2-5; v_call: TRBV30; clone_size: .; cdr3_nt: TGTGCCTGGGAGCCAGGGGCGCGAGAGACCCAGTACTTC; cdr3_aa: CAWEPGARETQYF
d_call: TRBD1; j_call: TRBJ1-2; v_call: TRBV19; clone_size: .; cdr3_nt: TGTGCCAGTAGGACGACAGGGAGCCGCGACTATGGCTACACCTTC; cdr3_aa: CASRTTGSRDYGYTF
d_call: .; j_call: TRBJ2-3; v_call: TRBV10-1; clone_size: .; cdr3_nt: TGCGCCAGCAGTGAGAAAAGGAGGGCACACGGGGATACGCAGTATTTT; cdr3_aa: CASSEKRRAHGDTQYF
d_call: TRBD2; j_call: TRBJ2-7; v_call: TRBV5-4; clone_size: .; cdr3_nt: TGTGCCAGCAGCTTGGCCGGGACTAGCGGTCTCGAGCAGTACTTC; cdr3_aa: CASSLAGTSGLEQYF
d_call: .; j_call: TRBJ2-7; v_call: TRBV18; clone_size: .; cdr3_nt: TGTGCCAGCTCACCCGGCCTCTCCGGCGGGCAGTACTTC; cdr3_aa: CASSPGLSGGQYF
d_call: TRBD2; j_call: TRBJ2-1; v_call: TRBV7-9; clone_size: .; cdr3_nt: TGTGCCAGCAGCCGAGTAGCGGGAGCGAGCAATGAGCAGTTCTTC; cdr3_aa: CASSRVAGASNEQFF
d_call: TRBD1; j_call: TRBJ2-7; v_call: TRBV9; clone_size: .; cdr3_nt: TGTGCCAGCAGCGTAGGGGCAGGGGGCGCATACGAGCAGTACTTC; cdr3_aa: CASSVGAGGAYEQYF
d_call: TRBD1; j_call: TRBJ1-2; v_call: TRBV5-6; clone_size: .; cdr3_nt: TGTGCCAGCAGCTATTTGACAGGGGGCAACTATGGCTACACCTTC; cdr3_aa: CASSYLTGGNYGYTF